This TCR beta chain appears in the sequencing data of a study of T cell repertoires in cytomegalovirus infection. The V end lost 0 bases, the J end lost 4 bases, and 5 bases lay between the germline ends. CDR3 size: 13 residues. CDR1 SGDLS and CDR2 YYNGEE come from the germline V gene. To note about this clonotype: No antigen is known for it.

TCRdb redid the calling of the reads with MiXCR, one entry per CDR3 protein. The table records 370,000 or so distinct CDR3 sequences, roughly 36% of them present only once. The chain uses TRBV9 and TRBJ2-1; no clear D gene. This TCR came from a human donor in good health (CMV status not recorded). Some clones in this sample may be carry-over from other donors' samples. Sequenced here: cultured PBMCs, sampled from culture after CMV antigen stimulation. CDR3 region: CASSVAGYNEQFF. CDR3 bases: TGTGCCAGCAGCGTAGCTGGGTACAATGAGCAGTTCTTC.